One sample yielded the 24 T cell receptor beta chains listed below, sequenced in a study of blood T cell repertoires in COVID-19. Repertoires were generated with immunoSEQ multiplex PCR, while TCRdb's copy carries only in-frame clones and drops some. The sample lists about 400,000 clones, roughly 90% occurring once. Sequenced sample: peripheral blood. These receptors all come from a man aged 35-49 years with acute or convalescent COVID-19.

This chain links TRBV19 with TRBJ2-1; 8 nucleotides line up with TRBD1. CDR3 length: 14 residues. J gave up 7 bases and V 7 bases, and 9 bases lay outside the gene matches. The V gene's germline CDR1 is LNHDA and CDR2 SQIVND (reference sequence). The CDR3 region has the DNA TGTGCCAGTAATACTCGACAGGGGAAGAATGAGCAGTTCTTC. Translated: CASNTRQGKNEQFF.

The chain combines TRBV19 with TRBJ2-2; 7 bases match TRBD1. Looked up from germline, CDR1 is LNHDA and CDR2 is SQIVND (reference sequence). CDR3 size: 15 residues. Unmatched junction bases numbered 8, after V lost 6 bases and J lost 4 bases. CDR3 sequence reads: CASSRDSAVTGELFF. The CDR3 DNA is TGTGCCAGTAGCCGGGACAGCGCGGTCACCGGGGAGCTGTTTTTT.

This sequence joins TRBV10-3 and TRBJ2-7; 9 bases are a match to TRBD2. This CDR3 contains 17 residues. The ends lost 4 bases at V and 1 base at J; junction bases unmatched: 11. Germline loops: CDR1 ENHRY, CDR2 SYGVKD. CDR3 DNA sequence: TGTGCCATCAGTGGCGGGAGGGTCGGTGCCGTATCCTACGAGCAGTACTTC. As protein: CAISGGRVGAVSYEQYF.

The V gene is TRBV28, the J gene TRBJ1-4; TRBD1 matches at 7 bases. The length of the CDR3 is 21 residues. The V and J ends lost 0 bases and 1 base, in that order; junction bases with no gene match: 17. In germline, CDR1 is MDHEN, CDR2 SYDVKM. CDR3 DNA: TGTGCCAGCAGTTTATGGCCGGCAGGGGGGTCTGACTCGTTAACTAATGAAAAACTGTTTTTT. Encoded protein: CASSLWPAGGSDSLTNEKLFF. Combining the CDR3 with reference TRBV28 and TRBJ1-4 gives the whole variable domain DVKVTQSSRYLVKRTGEKVFLECVQDMDHENMFWYRQDPGLGLRLIYFSYDVKMKEKGDIPEGYSVSREKKERFSLILESASTNQTSMYLCASSLWPAGGSDSLTNEKLFFGSGTQLSVL.

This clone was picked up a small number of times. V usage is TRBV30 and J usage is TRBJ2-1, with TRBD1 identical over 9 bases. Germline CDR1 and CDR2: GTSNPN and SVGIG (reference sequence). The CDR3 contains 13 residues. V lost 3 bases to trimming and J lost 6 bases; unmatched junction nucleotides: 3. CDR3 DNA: TGTGCCTGGAGGGGGGACAGGGTCAATGAGCAGTTCTTC. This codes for CAWRGDRVNEQFF.

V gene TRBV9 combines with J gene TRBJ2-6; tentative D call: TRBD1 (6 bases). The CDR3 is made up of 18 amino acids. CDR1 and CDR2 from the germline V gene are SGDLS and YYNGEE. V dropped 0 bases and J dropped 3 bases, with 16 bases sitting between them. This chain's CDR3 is CASSVGPGAAFGANVLTF. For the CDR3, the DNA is TGTGCCAGCAGCGTAGGGCCAGGGGCCGCCTTTGGGGCCAACGTCCTGACTTTC. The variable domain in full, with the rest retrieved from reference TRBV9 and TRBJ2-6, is DSGVTQTPKHLITATGQRVTLRCSPRSGDLSVYWYQQSLDQGLQFLIQYYNGEERAKGNILERFSAQQFPDLHSELNLSSLELGDSALYFCASSVGPGAAFGANVLTFGAGSRLTVL.

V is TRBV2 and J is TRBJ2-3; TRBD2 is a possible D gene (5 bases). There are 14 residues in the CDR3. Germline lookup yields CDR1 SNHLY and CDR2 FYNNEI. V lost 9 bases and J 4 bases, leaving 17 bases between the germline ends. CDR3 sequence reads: CARGSAGLADTQYF. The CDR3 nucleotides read TGTGCCAGGGGGTCGGCGGGTCTGGCAGATACGCAGTATTTT.

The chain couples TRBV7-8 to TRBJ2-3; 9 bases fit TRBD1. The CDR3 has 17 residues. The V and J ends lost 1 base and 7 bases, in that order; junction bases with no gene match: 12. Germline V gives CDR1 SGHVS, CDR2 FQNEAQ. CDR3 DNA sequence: TGTGCCAGCAGCTTAGGAACGGGACAGGGAAACCGCTATACGCAGTATTTT. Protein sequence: CASSLGTGQGNRYTQYF.

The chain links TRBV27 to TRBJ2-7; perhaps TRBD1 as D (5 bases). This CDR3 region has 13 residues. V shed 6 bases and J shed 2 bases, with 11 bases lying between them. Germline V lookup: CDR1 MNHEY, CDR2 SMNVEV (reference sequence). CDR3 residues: CASSYRNTYEQYF. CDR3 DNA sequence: TGTGCCAGCAGCTACAGGAATACCTACGAGCAGTACTTC.

The CDR3 reads CAISEGGTGSHEQYF. Here the CDR3 DNA reads TGTGCCATCAGTGAAGGAGGGACAGGGAGTCACGAGCAGTACTTC. The V gene is TRBV10-3, the J gene TRBJ2-7; 9 bases agree with TRBD1. The J segment lost 5 bases and the V segment lost 3 bases, leaving 8 bases of the junction unmatched. CDR1 is ENHRY, CDR2 SYGVKD, per germline. The CDR3 loop spans 15 amino acids.

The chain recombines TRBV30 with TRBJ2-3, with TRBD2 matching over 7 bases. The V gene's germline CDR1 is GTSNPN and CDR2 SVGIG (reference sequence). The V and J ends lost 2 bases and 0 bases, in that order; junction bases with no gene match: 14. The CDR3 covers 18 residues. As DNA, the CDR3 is TGTGCCTGGAGTAGCACCCAAAGCGGGACGTATAGCACAGATACGCAGTATTTT. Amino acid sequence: CAWSSTQSGTYSTDTQYF.

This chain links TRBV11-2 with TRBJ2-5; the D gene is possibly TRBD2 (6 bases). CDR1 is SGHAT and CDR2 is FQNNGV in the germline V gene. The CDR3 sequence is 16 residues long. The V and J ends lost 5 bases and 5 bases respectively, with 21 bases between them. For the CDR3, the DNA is TGTGCCAGCAGCCTCAAACCGACTAGAGGTGGGGAGACCCAGTACTTC. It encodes CASSLKPTRGGETQYF.

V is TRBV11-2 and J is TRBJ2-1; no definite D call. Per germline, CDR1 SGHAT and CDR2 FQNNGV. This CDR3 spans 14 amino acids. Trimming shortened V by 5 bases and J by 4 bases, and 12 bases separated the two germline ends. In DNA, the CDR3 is TGTGCCAGCAGCCCCCGTGTAGATTACAATGAGCAGTTCTTC. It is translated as CASSPRVDYNEQFF.

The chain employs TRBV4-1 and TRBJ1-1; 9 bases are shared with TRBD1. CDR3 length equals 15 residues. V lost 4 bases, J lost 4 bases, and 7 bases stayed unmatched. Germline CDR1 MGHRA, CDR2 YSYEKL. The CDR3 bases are TGCGCCAGCAGCCCGCAACAGGGGGCTGGCACTGAAGCTTTCTTT. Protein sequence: CASSPQQGAGTEAFF.

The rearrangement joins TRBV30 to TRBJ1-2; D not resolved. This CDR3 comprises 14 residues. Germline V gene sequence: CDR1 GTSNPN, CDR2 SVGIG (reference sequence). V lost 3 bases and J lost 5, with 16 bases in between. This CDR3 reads CAWRGGVAKYGYTF. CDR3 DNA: TGTGCCTGGAGGGGAGGCGTCGCGAAGTATGGCTACACCTTC.

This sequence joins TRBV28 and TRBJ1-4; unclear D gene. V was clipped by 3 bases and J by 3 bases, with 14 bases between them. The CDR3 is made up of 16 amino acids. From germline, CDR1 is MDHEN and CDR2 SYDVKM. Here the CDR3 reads CASSFLTGTPNEKLFF. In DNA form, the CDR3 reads TGTGCCAGCAGTTTCCTTACGGGAACGCCTAATGAAAAACTGTTTTTT.

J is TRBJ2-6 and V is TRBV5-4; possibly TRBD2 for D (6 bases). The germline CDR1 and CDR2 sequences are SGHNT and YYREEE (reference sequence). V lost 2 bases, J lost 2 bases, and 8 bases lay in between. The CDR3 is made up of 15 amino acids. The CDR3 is CASSLAGPGANVLTF. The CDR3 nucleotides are TGTGCCAGCAGCTTAGCGGGTCCTGGGGCCAACGTCCTGACTTTC.

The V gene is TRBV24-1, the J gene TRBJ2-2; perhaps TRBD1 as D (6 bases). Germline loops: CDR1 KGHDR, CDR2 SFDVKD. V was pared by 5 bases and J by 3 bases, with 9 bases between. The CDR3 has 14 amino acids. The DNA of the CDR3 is TGTGCCACCAGTGGGACAGAGTACACCGGGGAGCTGTTTTTT. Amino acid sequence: CATSGTEYTGELFF.

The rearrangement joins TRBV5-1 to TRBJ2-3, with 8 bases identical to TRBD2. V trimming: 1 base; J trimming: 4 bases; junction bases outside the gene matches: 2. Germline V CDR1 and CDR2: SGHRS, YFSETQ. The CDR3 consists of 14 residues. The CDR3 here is CASSLFGRADTQYF. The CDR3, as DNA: TGCGCCAGCAGCTTGTTCGGGAGGGCAGATACGCAGTATTTT.

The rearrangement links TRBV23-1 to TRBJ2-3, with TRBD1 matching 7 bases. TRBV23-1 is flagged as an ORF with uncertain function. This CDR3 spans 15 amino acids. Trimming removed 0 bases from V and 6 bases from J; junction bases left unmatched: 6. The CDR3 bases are TGCGCCAGCAGTCAATCGGGCAGGGGGTGCGATACGCAGTATTTT. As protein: CASSQSGRGCDTQYF.

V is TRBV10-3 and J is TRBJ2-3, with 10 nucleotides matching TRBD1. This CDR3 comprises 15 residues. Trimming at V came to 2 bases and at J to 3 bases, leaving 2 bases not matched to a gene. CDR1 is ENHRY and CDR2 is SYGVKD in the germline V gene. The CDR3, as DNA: TGTGCCATCAGTGAGGGACAGGGGGGGACAGATACGCAGTATTTT. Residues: CAISEGQGGTDTQYF.

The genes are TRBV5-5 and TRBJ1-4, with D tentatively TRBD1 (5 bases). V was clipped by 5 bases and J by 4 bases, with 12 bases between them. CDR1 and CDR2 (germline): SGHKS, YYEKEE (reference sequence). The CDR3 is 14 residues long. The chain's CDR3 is CASSFSTDNEKLFF. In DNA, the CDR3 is TGTGCCAGCAGTTTTTCGACAGATAATGAAAAACTGTTTTTT.

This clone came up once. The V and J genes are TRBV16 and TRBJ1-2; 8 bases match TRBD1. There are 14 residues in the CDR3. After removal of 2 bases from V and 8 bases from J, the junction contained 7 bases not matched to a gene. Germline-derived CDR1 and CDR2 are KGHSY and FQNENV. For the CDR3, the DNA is TGTGCCAGCAGCCAACGGACAGGGACGGGAGGCTACACCTTC. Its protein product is CASSQRTGTGGYTF.

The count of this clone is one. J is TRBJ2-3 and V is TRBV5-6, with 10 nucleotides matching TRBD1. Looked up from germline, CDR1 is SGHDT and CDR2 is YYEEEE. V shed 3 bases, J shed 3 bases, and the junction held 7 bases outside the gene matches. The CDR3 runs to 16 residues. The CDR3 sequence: CASSSRQGAWTDTQYF. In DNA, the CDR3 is TGTGCCAGCAGCTCCCGACAGGGGGCTTGGACAGATACGCAGTATTTT. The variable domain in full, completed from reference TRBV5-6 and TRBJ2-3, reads DAGVTQSPTHLIKTRGQQVTLRCSPKSGHDTVSWYQQALGQGPQFIFQYYEEEERQRGNFPDRFSGHQFPNYSSELNVNALLLGDSALYLCASSSRQGAWTDTQYFGPGTRLTVL.